The 5 T cell receptor beta chains listed next were all sequenced from one sample in a study of blood T cell repertoires in COVID-19. Profiled with immunoSEQ multiplex PCR; TCRdb holds only in-frame clones, not every one. Found here are about 370,000 clones, more than 80% of them singletons; the top ten hold approximately 3%. The sequencing input was peripheral blood. The receptors shown here come from a woman between 25 and 40 years old with COVID-19, enrolled during active disease.

The chain combines TRBV27 with TRBJ2-3; the D gene is possibly TRBD2 (7 bases). The CDR3 extends over 14 amino acids. CDR1 and CDR2 from the germline V gene are MNHEY and SMNVEV (reference sequence). The ends were cut back, 2 bases at V and 8 bases at J, with 14 bases in the middle. For the CDR3, the DNA is TGTGCCAGCAGTTTAGGAGGGGGGGGGACTACGCAGTATTTT. Amino acid sequence: CASSLGGGGTTQYF.

The chain uses TRBV3-1 (or the pseudogene TRBV3-2) and TRBJ1-1; 7 bases are shared with TRBD1. There are 15 residues in the CDR3. V gave up 4 bases and J gave up 4 bases; unmatched junction bases: 9. The germline V gene encodes CDR1 LGHDT and CDR2 YNNKEL (reference sequence). The CDR3 DNA reads as TGTGCCAGCAGCCCCGACAGGGTCCCCCCCACTGAAGCTTTCTTT. Translating gives CASSPDRVPPTEAFF.

This chain connects TRBV11-2 to TRBJ2-1; 7 bases match TRBD2. Germline V gene lookup returns CDR1 SGHAT and CDR2 FQNNGV. V trimming: 5 bases; J trimming: 5 bases; junction bases outside the gene matches: 18. The CDR3 is made up of 18 amino acids. The CDR3 DNA sequence: TGTGCCAGCAGCCCCCGGTGGAGCGGGAACGAAAGCCACAATGAGCAGTTCTTC. Amino acids: CASSPRWSGNESHNEQFF.

This clone was recorded only once. V gene TRBV10-1 combines with J gene TRBJ2-2, with 9 bases matching TRBD1. This CDR3 has 15 amino acids. Germline trimming cut 5 bases from V and 7 bases from J; bases unmatched to any gene: 8. CDR1 is WNHNN and CDR2 is SYGVQD in the germline V gene (reference sequence). CDR3 sequence reads: CASSKNRGHSGELFF. The CDR3 DNA reads as TGCGCCAGCAGTAAAAACAGGGGGCATAGCGGGGAGCTGTTTTTT.

The V and J genes are TRBV2 and TRBJ2-2, with D possibly TRBD1 on 6 matching bases. V was trimmed by 3 bases and J by 2 bases, leaving 10 bases between them. The CDR3 contains 15 residues. CDR1 SNHLY and CDR2 FYNNEI come from the germline V gene. This chain's CDR3 is CASSDNRVNTGELFF. The CDR3 nucleotides read TGTGCCAGCAGTGACAACAGGGTTAACACCGGGGAGCTGTTTTTT.